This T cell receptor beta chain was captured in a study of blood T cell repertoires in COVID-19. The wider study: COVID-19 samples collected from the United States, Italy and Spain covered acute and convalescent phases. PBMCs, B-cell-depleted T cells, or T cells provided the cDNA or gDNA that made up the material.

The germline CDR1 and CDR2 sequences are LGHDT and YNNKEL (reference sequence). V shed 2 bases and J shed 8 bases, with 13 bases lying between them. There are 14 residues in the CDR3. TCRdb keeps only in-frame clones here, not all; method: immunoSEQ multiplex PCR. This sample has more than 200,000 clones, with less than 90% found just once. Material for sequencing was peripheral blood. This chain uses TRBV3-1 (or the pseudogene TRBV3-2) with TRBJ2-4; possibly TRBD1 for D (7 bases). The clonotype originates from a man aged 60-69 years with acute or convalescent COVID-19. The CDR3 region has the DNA TGTGCCAGCAGCCAACGCGGGACAGTGGACATTCAGTACTTC. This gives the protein CASSQRGTVDIQYF.